Reported below is one TCR beta chain. The antigen is unknown. The data derive from a study of vaccination and CD4 T cells after COVID-19. Treatment indicated: approximately 11-day PBMC culture with coronavirus spike peptide pools or control peptides (ViraFEST assay). With 8 bases removed from V and 2 bases from J, the gap between germline ends came to 26 bases. CDR3 length equals 18 residues. Germline CDR1 and CDR2: MDHEN and SYDVKM. Sequence data for DNA of cultured CD4+ T cells were generated by the Oncomine TCR Beta short-read assay. TCRdb itself ran the PCR reads through MiXCR, one entry per CDR3 protein. The repertoire holds 13,000 or so distinct CDR3 sequences, with around 50% as singletons.

The rearrangement uses TRBV28 and TRBJ2-3; possible D gene TRBD2, 5 bases. This clonotype was obtained from a human donor who had recovered from COVID-19. The sequenced sample consisted of CD4+ T cells from blood, cultured in vitro. This CDR3 is CASRRLKGSGVTTDTQYF. In DNA, the CDR3 is TGTGCCAGCCGTCGATTAAAAGGGAGTGGGGTTACCACAGATACGCAGTATTTT.